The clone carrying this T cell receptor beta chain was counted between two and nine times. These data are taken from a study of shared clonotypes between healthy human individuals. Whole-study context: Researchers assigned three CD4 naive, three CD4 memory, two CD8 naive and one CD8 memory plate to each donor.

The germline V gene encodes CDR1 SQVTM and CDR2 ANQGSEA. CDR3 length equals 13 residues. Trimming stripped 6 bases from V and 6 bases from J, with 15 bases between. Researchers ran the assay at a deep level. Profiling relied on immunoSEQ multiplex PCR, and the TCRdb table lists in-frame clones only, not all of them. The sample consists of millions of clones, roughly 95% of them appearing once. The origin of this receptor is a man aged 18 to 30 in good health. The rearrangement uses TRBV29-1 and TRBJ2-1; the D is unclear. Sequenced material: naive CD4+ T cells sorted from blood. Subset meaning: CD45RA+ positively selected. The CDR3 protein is CSVSRDRANEQFF. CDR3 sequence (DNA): TGCAGCGTCTCTAGAGATAGGGCCAATGAGCAGTTCTTC.